This is a list of T cell receptor beta chains from one sample in a study of T cells in Graves' hyperthyroidism and ophthalmopathy. TCRdb re-analysed the multiplex PCR reads in MiXCR, keeping a single row per CDR3 protein. The sample includes 500,000 to 550,000 distinct CDR3 sequences, 20% of them seen just once. Sequencing input: blood. The receptors originated from a man between 35 and 55 years old with Graves' ophthalmopathy. Both conserved end residues are trimmed from each CDR3.

J gene: TRBJ2-7; V gene: TRBV5-1; CDR3 protein: ASSLGGGADKQY
J gene: TRBJ2-7; V gene: TRBV27; CDR3 protein: ASSITSGSSYEQY
J gene: TRBJ2-2; V gene: TRBV6-2/TRBV6-3; CDR3 protein: ASSLTPSAYGELF
J gene: TRBJ2-1; V gene: TRBV7-3; CDR3 protein: ASSLRGGSIDEQF
J gene: TRBJ1-5; V gene: TRBV6-1; CDR3 protein: AGHRDSNQPQH
J gene: TRBJ2-7; V gene: TRBV28; CDR3 protein: ASSLVVQGPSISYEQY
J gene: TRBJ1-2; V gene: TRBV20-1; CDR3 protein: SARDRGVGDYGYT
J gene: TRBJ1-5; V gene: TRBV9; CDR3 protein: ASSVGQGSNQPQH
J gene: TRBJ2-7; V gene: TRBV20-1; CDR3 protein: SAPVSSYEQY
J gene: TRBJ1-5; V gene: TRBV27; CDR3 protein: ASSLWGQKPQH
J gene: TRBJ2-7; V gene: TRBV28; CDR3 protein: ASTLQYEQY
J gene: TRBJ1-1; V gene: TRBV5-1; CDR3 protein: ASVGEETNTEAF
J gene: TRBJ1-5; V gene: TRBV20-1; CDR3 protein: SALGSISNQPQH
J gene: TRBJ2-7; V gene: TRBV5-1; CDR3 protein: ASSLRVGTYEQY
J gene: TRBJ2-6; V gene: TRBV27; CDR3 protein: ASSLNYPGTSGSTGANVLT
J gene: TRBJ2-7; V gene: TRBV6-2/TRBV6-3; CDR3 protein: ASSFPRARRIGPSYEQY
J gene: TRBJ2-7; V gene: TRBV19; CDR3 protein: ASSIEPGAVYYEQY
J gene: TRBJ2-1; V gene: TRBV15; CDR3 protein: ATSRPIPTGSSNEQF
J gene: TRBJ2-1; V gene: TRBV30; CDR3 protein: AWSRLAPNNEQF
J gene: TRBJ2-2; V gene: TRBV11-2; CDR3 protein: ASSVDVNTGELF
J gene: TRBJ2-2; V gene: TRBV28; CDR3 protein: ASSSRTSGIWVNTGELF
J gene: TRBJ2-1; V gene: TRBV3-1; CDR3 protein: ASSQLPGTSGHTSYNEQF
J gene: TRBJ2-1; V gene: TRBV5-1; CDR3 protein: ASSLARDSYNEQF